This T cell receptor beta chain was obtained from a study of blood T cell repertoires in COVID-19. Background on the study: Whether acute or convalescent, the COVID-19 samples came from the United States, Italy and Spain.

This clone was recorded once. Sequenced by immunoSEQ multiplex PCR; TCRdb stores in-frame clones only, minus some. Here the sample spans 250,000 to 400,000 clones, about nine tenths being singletons. V was trimmed by 1 base and J by 5 bases, leaving 8 bases between them. The CDR3 has 13 amino acids. Germline V lookup: CDR1 MGHRA, CDR2 YSYEKL. The source material was peripheral blood. The chain joins TRBV4-1 to TRBJ2-5; the D is unclear. This sequence was found in a woman in her twenties or thirties with COVID-19, enrolled during active disease. In DNA, the CDR3 is TGCGCCAGCAGCCAAGGACTTGAGGAGACCCAGTACTTC. This translates into CASSQGLEETQYF.